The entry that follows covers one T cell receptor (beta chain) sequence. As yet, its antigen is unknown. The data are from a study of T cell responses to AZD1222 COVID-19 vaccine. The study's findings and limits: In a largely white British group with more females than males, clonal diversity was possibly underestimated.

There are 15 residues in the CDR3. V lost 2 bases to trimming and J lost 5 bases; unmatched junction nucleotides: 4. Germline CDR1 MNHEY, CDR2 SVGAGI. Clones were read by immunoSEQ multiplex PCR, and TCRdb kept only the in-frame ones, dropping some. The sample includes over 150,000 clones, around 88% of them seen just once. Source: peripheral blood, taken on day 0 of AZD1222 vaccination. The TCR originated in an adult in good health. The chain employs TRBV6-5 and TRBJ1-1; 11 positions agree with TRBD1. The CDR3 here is CASSYTGTGGTEAFF. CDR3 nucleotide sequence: TGTGCCAGCAGTTACACCGGGACAGGGGGTACTGAAGCTTTCTTT.